This record concerns one TCR beta chain sequence. This clonotype was counted between two and nine times. Its antigen remains undetermined. No clone much larger than this one lies a single base away; base qualities are absent. The source of the sample is a study of blood T cells in healthy people across ages (dated by TCRdb to between 2014 and 2017). About the full investigation: In model experiments, template switching captured roughly one uniquely barcoded TCR beta cDNA molecule for every two T cells. Using deep sequencing normalized with unique cDNA molecular identifiers, the study measured how TCR beta repertoire diversity changes with age. Four age groups were formed from the donors: young (average approximately 15 years), middle-aged (around 37), aged (more than 55) and long-lived (around 80). Two additional independent replicas of 1 million unique cDNA reads from the same blood draw were analyzed for two donors (one aged 18 to 30 and one aged 80 or older). General findings and caveats noted by the study authors: The percentage of naive T cells measured by flow cytometry correlated strongly with observed TCR beta diversity. Donor CMV infection status was unknown, potentially confounding age-related changes in expanded clonotypes. Because profiling used bulk unsorted PBMCs, naive and antigen-experienced compartments could not be compared conclusively. Estimates of total diversity based on one million sequenced T cells were considered lower bounds and underestimates. Observed TCR beta diversity per million T cells fell roughly linearly with age, and a significant reduction was already apparent by age roughly 40. Compared with the aged group, the long-lived group had more naive CD4+ T cells, fewer expanded clones and increased TCR diversity, suggesting age selection.

Library generation was performed with 5' RACE. Sequencing was performed on an Illumina HiSeq 2500. A second roughly 6 to 12 cycle PCR used a sample-barcoded 5' primer and a J-beta primer mix. A template-switch 5' adaptor carrying 12 random nucleotides introduced a unique molecular identifier onto each TCR beta cDNA molecule. Each sample yielded at least 2.5 million CDR3-containing paired-end reads. The Mint cDNA synthesis kit, primed by a TRBC-specific oligonucleotide, was used to synthesize first-strand cDNA from all RNA. Following uracil-DNA glycosylase treatment, all cDNA underwent a first 18-cycle PCR with the universal primers M1SS and BC2_uni_R. In the paper's pipeline: For normalization, 1 million high-quality reads, each with a distinct molecular identifier, were randomly selected from each sample. Reads sharing molecular identifiers were discarded rather than binned into consensus sequences. MiTCR, run with a Q25 quality threshold and the strictest error-elimination algorithm, handled CDR3 identification, clonotype clustering and error correction. Lower-bound total TCR beta diversity was estimated with a nonparametric unseen species model using Euler transformation. TCRdb reprocessed the public reads (quality trimming at Q25 with fastp, clone calling with MiXCR) and kept in-frame beta chains. Each CDR3 protein appears once, grouped with its most common genes and DNA. The V and J calls come from TCRdb's annotation, not from the publication. This sample gives about 760,000 distinct CDR3 sequences in total; approximately 25% of them show up just once. More than 8.5% of the sample goes to the ten largest clones.

The roughly 42 donors, aged about 6 to 90 years, were systemically healthy Caucasian individuals from Russia. Each donor gave 8 to 10 milliliters of peripheral blood, drawn into EDTA-treated Vacutainer tubes. Ficoll-Paque density-gradient centrifugation was used to isolate PBMCs, with at least 6 million obtained per sample. Trizol reagent was used to extract total RNA from PBMCs, with at least 6 micrograms per sample. For every donor, an aliquot of PBMCs went through flow cytometry to measure the percentages of naive CD45RAhigh/CD27high T cells. These data also formed part of another study, on T cells of mothers and their children. As described in the second report: Nine systemically healthy Caucasian individuals, comprising three mothers and their six children, were included as donors. cDNA synthesis used all of the extracted RNA, with approximately 1.4 ug of RNA in each 15 ul reaction. In the second PCR, sample barcodes and 2-4 random nucleotides were introduced via the M1S primer. More than 9.5 million TCR beta CDR3 reads were obtained from each mother, and about 3 million reads were obtained from each child. Thymic selection shapes the output of TCR recombination in a similar way in related and unrelated pairs, and inherited differences have a minor effect. Normalized repertoire overlap in related mother-child pairs was always slightly higher than in unrelated mother-child pairs, but the difference was never significant. No persistent microchimeric T cell clones were detected, at a sensitivity of around 100 clones per million clonotypes. Deep NGS was used in the study to compare the TCR beta repertoires of mothers and children and to look for features that separate related mother-child pairs from unrelated individuals. Mothers averaged roughly 40 +/- 4 years of age and children averaged roughly 11 +/- 4 years. After adapters were ligated using NEBNext reagents, the libraries underwent 100+100 nt paired-end sequencing on an Illumina HiSeq 2000. Mother and child libraries were prepared a month apart and sequenced in separate runs to prevent cross-contamination. Each donor had between roughly 450,000 and 2,300,000 distinct TCR beta clonotypes identified. Naive TCR beta clonotypes were estimated from low-frequency clonotypes matched to each donor's FACS-determined naive share, without sorting.

The sequence was collected from a boy between 10 and 17 years old in good health. Specimen: blood.

The CDR3 sequence is CASSFYQDYGYTF. The DNA is TGTGCCAGCAGCTTTTACCAGGACTATGGCTACACCTTC. This receptor chain uses TRBV7-2 and TRBJ1-2; the D gene cannot be resolved reliably. Via the germline V gene, CDR1 is SGHTA and CDR2 FQGNSA. The CDR3 contains 13 residues, cysteine and phenylalanine counted. The entry retains the CDR3 DNA only, 39 bases that are in frame from base 1. V and J are truncated by 3 bases and 3 bases respectively, leaving an intervening sequence of 8 bases. With the rest looked up from the reference TRBV7-2 and TRBJ1-2 genes rather than sequenced, the full variable domain is GAGVSQSPSNKVTEKGKDVELRCDPISGHTALYWYRQSLGQGLEFLIYFQGNSAPDKSGLPSDRFSAERTGGSVSTLTIQRTQQEDSAVYLCASSFYQDYGYTFGSGTRLTVV.